This T cell receptor beta chain was sequenced for a study of OX40 agonist ivuxolimab in advanced cancers. Notes on the research overall: Ivuxolimab, which targeted the costimulatory receptor OX40 (CD134), was an agonistic, fully human IgG2 monoclonal antibody. Intravenous ivuxolimab was administered to patients every 2 weeks at six dose levels: 0.01, 0.1, 0.3, 1.5, 3 and 10 mg/kg. Among the approximately 50 dose-escalation patients, about 20 had hepatocellular carcinoma, approximately 15 melanoma, 9 renal cell carcinoma and 9 head and neck cancer. In the dose-escalation cohort, over 65% of patients were male, and the mean age was approximately 64 years, with a range of about 23 to 80. Patients were allowed to have had prior anti-PD-1, anti-PD-L1 or anti-CTLA-4 therapy, and more than 30% of the dose-escalation patients had previously received checkpoint inhibitors. Partial responses occurred in three dose-escalation patients: two with cutaneous melanoma and one with hepatocellular carcinoma. The point of sequencing TCRbeta in the periphery was to test whether ivuxolimab changed TCR sequence diversity and drove clonal T-cell expansion. The paper reports the monotherapy dose-escalation portion (N of about 54 patients) of the phase I ivuxolimab trial.

The trial excluded patients who had a history of autoimmune disease or were on systemic immunosuppression. Peripheral blood for TCR sequencing was collected from all dose cohorts at baseline, on cycle 4 day 1, and on cycle 7 day 1. The samples were taken from a phase I, first-in-human, multicenter, open-label dose-escalation trial of ivuxolimab. The trial enrolled adults with locally advanced or metastatic head and neck squamous cell, hepatocellular, melanoma or renal cell carcinoma. Before TCR sequencing, CD4+ T cells and CD8+ T cells were sorted from peripheral blood as separate populations. On the study overall, not on this receptor specifically: Low levels of normalized T-cell clonal expansion were also seen in some patients who did not respond. Partial responders in the 0.1-3.0 mg/kg groups had among the lowest normalized peripheral clonal expansion, especially among CD8+ T cells. At doses of 0.1 to 3.0 mg/kg, clonal expansion of both CD4+ and CD8+ T cells in blood was seen between baseline and week 6. After ivuxolimab, expanded clones were on average more numerous among CD8+ T cells than among CD4+ T cells. The antigen specificity of the peripheral T cells that underwent clonal expansion was not determined.

Genomic DNA was isolated from the sorted cells so that the TCRbeta CDR3 region could be sequenced. The immunoSEQ Assay was used for sequencing of TCRbeta CDR3 regions. TCRdb limited this immuneACCESS table to in-frame rearrangements with V and J called. A share of clones is missing; checked studies link under half to unresolved V genes, and the rest is unexplained. In all, the sample holds 40,000 to 50,000 clones, and roughly 90% of those were seen once. The top ten clones comprise about 0.6% of the sample. Remarks on this clone: Its antigen remains unidentified. The input lacks base qualities; no much larger clone sits a single base away.

This sequence was found in an adult with an advanced solid tumor such as melanoma, head and neck, liver or kidney cancer. This material consisted of CD4+ or CD8+ T cells sorted from blood, taken in a trial of the OX40 agonist ivuxolimab.

The DNA sequence is as follows: TGTGCTTGGGACAGGTCTTTTACCTATGGCTACACCTTC. Translated, this gives CAWDRSFTYGYTF. The sequence joins TRBV30 to TRBJ1-2; TRBD1 fits 8 bases in the junction. For CDR1 and CDR2, the germline V gene (reference sequence) lists GTSNPN and SVGIG. The CDR3 starts with the cysteine, ends with the phenylalanine, and has 13 residues. Only the CDR3 region is kept as DNA, spanning 39 bases read in frame from base 1.